A selection of T cell receptor beta chains follows, all from one sample in a study of cytomegalovirus exposure and HLA in healthy donors. Libraries were prepared by immunoSEQ multiplex PCR; TCRdb keeps only in-frame clonotypes and omits some of them. The sample yields around 93,000 clones, around 84% seen once. The material sequenced was PBMCs. The receptors shown here come from a woman aged 40 to 50 in good health and CMV-seronegative. Each CDR3 is given with its conserved first and last residue. A D gene is named only where the DNA matches it firmly. Expanded clones get a size class; other rows say once, few or many, or leave the size out.

>TRBJ2-5|TRBV29-1|.|.|13
CSVEVGRGETQYF
TGCAGCGTTGAAGTTGGGAGAGGGGAGACCCAGTACTTC
>TRBJ1-5|TRBV28|.|.|15
CASTAREGGGQPQHF
TGTGCCAGCACCGCCAGGGAGGGCGGAGGTCAGCCCCAGCATTTT
>TRBJ1-4|TRBV6-1|.|TRBD1|14
CASSSQGASEKLFF
TGTGCCAGCAGTTCACAGGGGGCGAGTGAAAAACTGTTTTTT
>TRBJ2-5|TRBV9|.|TRBD2|16
CASSSGLGRSIETQYF
TGTGCCAGCAGCTCGGGACTAGGCCGATCAATAGAGACCCAGTACTTC
>TRBJ2-7|TRBV27|.|.|14
CASSLGTPSYEQYF
TGTGCCAGCAGTTTAGGGACACCCTCCTACGAGCAGTACTTC
>TRBJ1-4|TRBV27|.|TRBD1|15
CASSPRTGGYEKLFF
TGTGCCAGCAGTCCCCGGACAGGGGGGTATGAAAAACTGTTTTTT
>TRBJ2-3|TRBV7-9|.|.|16
CASSLHLGGVADTQYF
TGTGCCAGCAGCTTACATCTCGGGGGAGTGGCAGATACGCAGTATTTT
>TRBJ2-5|TRBV18|.|TRBD2|18
CASSHGLAGVGGKETQYF
TGTGCCAGCTCACACGGACTAGCGGGAGTAGGAGGTAAAGAGACCCAGTACTTC
>TRBJ1-2|TRBV5-6|.|.|11
CASSSNYGYTF
TGTGCCAGCAGCTCGAACTATGGCTACACCTTC
>TRBJ1-1|TRBV27|.|.|16
CASSLSMGLGNTEAFF
TGTGCCAGCAGTTTATCGATGGGGCTGGGGAACACTGAAGCTTTCTTT
>TRBJ2-1|TRBV11-2|.|TRBD2|15
CASSFRREGRNEQFF
TGTGCCAGCAGCTTTAGGCGGGAGGGCCGCAATGAGCAGTTCTTC
>TRBJ1-1|TRBV27|few|.|13
CASSFGGRTEAFF
TGTGCCAGCAGTTTCGGAGGGAGGACTGAAGCTTTCTTT
>TRBJ1-2|TRBV5-8|.|.|15
CASSSGGRGMTGYTF
TGTGCCAGCAGCTCAGGAGGGCGGGGGATGACTGGCTACACCTTC
>TRBJ2-3|TRBV19|.|.|15
CASSIEELLTDTQYF
TGTGCCAGTAGTATAGAGGAGCTCCTCACAGATACGCAGTATTTT
>TRBJ2-7|TRBV6-1|.|TRBD1|13
CASSEGTGDEQYF
TGTGCCAGCAGTGAAGGGACAGGGGACGAGCAGTACTTC
>TRBJ2-5|TRBV27|.|TRBD2|14
CASSRAGTTRRTYF
TGTGCCAGCAGTAGGGCCGGGACTACAAGGAGGACATACTTC
>TRBJ2-1|TRBV4-2|.|TRBD2|15
CASSALAGETNEQFF
TGTGCCAGCAGCGCACTAGCGGGAGAAACGAATGAGCAGTTCTTC
>TRBJ2-7|TRBV28|.|TRBD1|16
CASSLLPGTGSYEQYF
TGTGCCAGCAGTCTCCTACCCGGGACAGGATCCTACGAGCAGTACTTC
>TRBJ1-1|TRBV19|.|.|15
CASSIRGPMNTEAFF
TGTGCCAGTAGTATTAGGGGCCCTATGAACACTGAAGCTTTCTTT
>TRBJ2-1|TRBV19|.|TRBD1|14
CASSRGTGGDEQFF
TGTGCCAGTAGTAGGGGGACAGGGGGCGATGAGCAGTTCTTC
>TRBJ2-5|TRBV28|.|.|14
CASSRARRLGTQYF
TGTGCCAGCAGCCGCGCTCGTAGACTGGGGACCCAGTACTTC
>TRBJ2-5|TRBV7-2|.|.|14
CASGSGTRGETQYF
TGTGCCAGCGGCAGCGGGACAAGGGGGGAGACCCAGTACTTC
>TRBJ2-5|TRBV5-1|.|.|14
CASSLGTAQETQYF
TGCGCCAGCAGCTTGGGGACAGCTCAAGAGACCCAGTACTTC
>TRBJ2-1|TRBV5-1|.|TRBD2|15
CASRTSGTDYNEQFF
TGCGCCAGCAGAACTAGCGGGACCGACTACAATGAGCAGTTCTTC
>TRBJ1-5|TRBV5-1|.|.|15
CASSLVGWGDQPQHF
TGCGCCAGCAGCTTGGTGGGTTGGGGGGATCAGCCCCAGCATTTT
>TRBJ1-4|TRBV5-1|few|TRBD1|14
CASNPGQANEKLFF
TGCGCCAGCAACCCGGGACAGGCTAATGAAAAACTGTTTTTT
>TRBJ1-4|TRBV11-2|.|TRBD1|18
CASRPRTGLFGTNEKLFF
TGTGCCAGCAGACCCCGGACAGGGCTCTTTGGAACTAATGAAAAACTGTTTTTT